This T cell receptor (beta chain) was profiled in a study of T cells in Graves' hyperthyroidism and ophthalmopathy. This clonotype was detected ten times or more. The V gene lost 6 bases and the J gene lost 1 base, with 13 bases spanning the gap. The CDR3 covers 14 residues. Germline values: CDR1 MDHEN, CDR2 SYDVKM. Amplified TCR beta CDR3 regions derived from RNA transcripts. The HTBI set primed first-round TCR CDR3 RT-PCR. TCRdb reanalysed the multiplex PCR reads using MiXCR and keeps one entry per CDR3 protein. In the table there are 200,000 to 250,000 distinct CDR3 sequences, roughly 15% of which are singletons.

Source material: blood. This receptor was obtained from a woman under 30 with Graves' ophthalmopathy. The chain has TRBV28 and TRBJ2-7, with a possible D match to TRBD2 (6 bases). Written as DNA, the CDR3 is TGTGCCAGCAGGGACCTACGGGGGTCCTACGAGCAGTACTTC. Protein sequence: CASRDLRGSYEQYF.